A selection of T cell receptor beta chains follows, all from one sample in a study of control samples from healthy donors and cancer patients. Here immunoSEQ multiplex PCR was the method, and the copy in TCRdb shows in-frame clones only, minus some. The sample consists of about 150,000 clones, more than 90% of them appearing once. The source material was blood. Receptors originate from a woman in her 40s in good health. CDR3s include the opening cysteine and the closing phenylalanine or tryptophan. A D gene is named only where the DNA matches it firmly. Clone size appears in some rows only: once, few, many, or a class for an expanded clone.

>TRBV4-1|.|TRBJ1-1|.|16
CASSQGDPTVNTEAFF
TGCGCCAGCAGCCAGGGTGATCCTACAGTGAACACTGAAGCTTTCTTT
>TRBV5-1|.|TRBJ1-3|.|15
CASSPGRNSGNTIYF
TGCGCCAGCAGCCCTGGACGGAACTCTGGAAACACCATATATTTT
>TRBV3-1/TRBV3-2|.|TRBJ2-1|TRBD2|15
CASSLLSGGENEQFF
TGTGCCAGCAGCCTTTTGAGCGGGGGCGAGAATGAGCAGTTCTTC
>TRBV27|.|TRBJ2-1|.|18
CASATLAVGGWGTDEQFF
TGTGCCAGCGCAACTCTGGCGGTAGGGGGTTGGGGAACCGATGAGCAGTTCTTC
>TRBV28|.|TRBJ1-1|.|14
CASLPGRMNTEAFF
TGTGCCAGTCTTCCGGGACGGATGAACACTGAAGCTTTCTTT
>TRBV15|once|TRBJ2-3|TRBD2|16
CATSRELADNTDTQYF
TGTGCCACCAGCAGAGAACTAGCGGACAACACAGATACGCAGTATTTT
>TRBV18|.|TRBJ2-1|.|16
CASSPVDRGFYNEQFF
TGTGCCAGCTCACCAGTGGACAGAGGCTTCTACAATGAGCAGTTCTTC
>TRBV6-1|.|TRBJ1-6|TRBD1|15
CASSEAGQGSSPLHF
TGTGCCAGCAGTGAAGCGGGACAGGGGAGCTCACCCCTCCACTTT
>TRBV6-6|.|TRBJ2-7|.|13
CASTPPQAHEQYF
TGTGCCAGCACCCCTCCCCAGGCCCACGAGCAGTACTTC
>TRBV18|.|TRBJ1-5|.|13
CASSPGRNQPQHF
TGTGCCAGCTCACCGGGCCGGAATCAGCCCCAGCATTTT
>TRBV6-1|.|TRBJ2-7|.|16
CASSESLGIIAYEQYF
TGTGCCAGCAGTGAAAGTCTAGGAATAATCGCCTACGAGCAGTACTTC
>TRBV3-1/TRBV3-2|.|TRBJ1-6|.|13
CASSLGRQRPLHF
TGTGCCAGCAGCCTAGGTCGGCAAAGGCCCCTCCACTTT
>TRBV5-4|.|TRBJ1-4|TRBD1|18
CASSAGRDRGQTNEKLFF
TGTGCCAGCAGCGCAGGCCGGGACAGGGGGCAAACTAATGAAAAACTGTTTTTT
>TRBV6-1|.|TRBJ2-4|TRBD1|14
CASSELGQKNIQYF
TGTGCCAGCAGTGAATTGGGACAGAAAAACATTCAGTACTTC
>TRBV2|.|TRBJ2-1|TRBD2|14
CASSGTSGGNEQFF
TGTGCCAGCAGCGGGACTAGCGGGGGAAATGAGCAGTTCTTC
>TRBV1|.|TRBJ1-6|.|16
CTSSQRLGQHNSPLHF
TGCACCAGCAGCCAAAGATTGGGACAGCATAATTCACCCCTCCACTTT
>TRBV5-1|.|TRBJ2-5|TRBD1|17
CASSSGQGTPLQETQYF
TGCGCCAGCAGCTCGGGACAGGGGACCCCGCTCCAAGAGACCCAGTACTTC
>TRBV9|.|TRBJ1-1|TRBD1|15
CASSGIQGADTEAFF
TGTGCCAGCAGCGGTATACAGGGGGCTGACACTGAAGCTTTCTTT
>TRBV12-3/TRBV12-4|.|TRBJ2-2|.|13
CASGGTRTGELFF
TGTGCCAGCGGAGGTACTCGCACCGGGGAGCTGTTTTTT
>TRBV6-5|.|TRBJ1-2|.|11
CASRSGDGYTF
TGTGCCAGCAGATCCGGGGACGGCTACACCTTC
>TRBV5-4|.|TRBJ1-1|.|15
CASSLASGGMSEAFF
TGTGCCAGCAGCTTGGCGTCGGGGGGCATGTCTGAAGCTTTCTTT
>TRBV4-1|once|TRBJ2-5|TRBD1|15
CASSPGTGSFETQYF
TGCGCCAGCAGCCCCGGGACAGGGTCTTTTGAGACCCAGTACTTC
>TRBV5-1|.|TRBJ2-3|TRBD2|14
CASRYLAGTDTQYF
TGCGCCAGCAGGTACCTAGCGGGGACCGATACGCAGTATTTT
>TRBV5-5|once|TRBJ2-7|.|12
CASSFQLYEQYF
TGTGCCAGCAGCTTCCAACTCTACGAGCAGTACTTC
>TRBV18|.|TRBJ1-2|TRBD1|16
CASSPRGLSFDYGYTF
TGTGCCAGCTCACCAAGGGGGCTGTCGTTCGACTATGGCTACACCTTC
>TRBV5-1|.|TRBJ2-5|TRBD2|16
CASSLASGGVQETQYF
TGCGCCAGCAGCTTGGCTAGCGGGGGGGTCCAAGAGACCCAGTACTTC
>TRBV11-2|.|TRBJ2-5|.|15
CASSPNPARGETQYF
TGTGCCAGCAGCCCTAATCCCGCTCGGGGAGAGACCCAGTACTTC
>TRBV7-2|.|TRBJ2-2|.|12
CASSLGTGELFF
TGTGCCAGCAGCTTAGGTACCGGGGAGCTGTTTTTT
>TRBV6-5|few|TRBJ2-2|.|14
CASSYRGITGELFF
TGTGCCAGCAGTTACCGGGGAATCACCGGGGAGCTGTTTTTT
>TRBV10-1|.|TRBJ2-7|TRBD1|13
CATADRDSYEQYF
TGCGCCACCGCGGACAGGGACTCCTACGAGCAGTACTTC
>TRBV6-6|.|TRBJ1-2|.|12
CASIGRNYGYTF
TGTGCCAGCATAGGCCGTAACTATGGCTACACCTTC
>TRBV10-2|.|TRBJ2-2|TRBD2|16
CARCEGAGGPNGELFF
TGCGCCCGCTGTGAGGGGGCGGGGGGGCCAAACGGGGAGCTGTTTTTT
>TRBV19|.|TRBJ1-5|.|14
CASSMFTVNQPQHF
TGTGCCAGTAGTATGTTTACAGTCAATCAGCCCCAGCATTTT
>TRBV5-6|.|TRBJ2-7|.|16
CASSLRVSVLRDEQYF
TGTGCCAGCAGCTTGCGGGTTTCCGTCCTTCGGGACGAGCAGTACTTC
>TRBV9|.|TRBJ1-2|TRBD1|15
CASSGGGTGSNGYTF
TGTGCCAGCAGCGGGGGAGGGACAGGGTCTAATGGCTACACCTTC
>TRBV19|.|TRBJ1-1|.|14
CASSMGGFNTEAFF
TGTGCCAGTAGTATGGGTGGATTCAACACTGAAGCTTTCTTT
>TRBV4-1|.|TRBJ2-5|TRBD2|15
CASSQASGGVKTQYF
TGCGCCAGCAGCCAAGCCAGCGGGGGGGTGAAGACCCAGTACTTC
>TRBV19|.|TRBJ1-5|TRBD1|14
CASTPGQGNQPQHF
TGTGCCAGTACCCCGGGACAGGGGAATCAGCCCCAGCATTTT
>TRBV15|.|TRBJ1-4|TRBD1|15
CATSWTGSANEKLFF
TGTGCCACCAGCTGGACAGGGTCTGCTAATGAAAAACTGTTTTTT
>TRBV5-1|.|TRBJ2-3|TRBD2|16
CASSLGLADYTDTQYF
TGCGCCAGCAGCTTGGGGCTAGCGGACTACACAGATACGCAGTATTTT
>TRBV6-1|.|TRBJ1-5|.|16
CASSERVQGLGQPQHF
TGTGCCAGCAGTGAAAGGGTCCAGGGCCTCGGGCAGCCCCAGCATTTT
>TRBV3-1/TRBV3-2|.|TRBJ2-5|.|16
CASSQDPSTSPGTQYF
TGTGCCAGCAGCCAAGATCCCTCGACTTCCCCCGGGACCCAGTACTTC
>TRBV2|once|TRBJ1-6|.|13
CASTSTGNSPLHF
TGTGCCAGCACCAGTACAGGAAATTCACCCCTCCACTTT
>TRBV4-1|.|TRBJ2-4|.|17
CASSPRNRYLAKNIQYF
TGCGCCAGCAGCCCCCGGAACCGGTATCTAGCCAAAAACATTCAGTACTTC
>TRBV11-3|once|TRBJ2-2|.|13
CASSLISPGELFF
TGTGCCAGCAGCTTAATATCTCCCGGGGAGCTGTTTTTT